These 23 T cell receptor beta chains were all obtained from the same sample, sequenced in a study of T cell repertoires in cytomegalovirus infection. One entry per CDR3 protein, called by TCRdb with MiXCR from the reads. The repertoire includes roughly 200,000 distinct CDR3 sequences, about 18% of them detected once, and 20% to 25% sits in the top ten. The specimen sequenced was CD8+ T cells from PBMCs. The receptors here all came from a human donor in good health (CMV status not recorded). Some clones in this sample may be carry-over from other donors' samples.

The chain links TRBV7-9 to TRBJ2-1, with D perhaps matching TRBD1 (5 bases). Trimming removed 5 bases at V and 0 bases at J, with 14 bases between. Germline loops: CDR1 SEHNR, CDR2 FQNEAQ (reference sequence). The CDR3 runs 16 residues. The CDR3 nucleotides read TGTGCCAGCAGCCAGCTCCTCCAGGGCTCCTACAATGAGCAGTTCTTC. It translates to CASSQLLQGSYNEQFF.

This clonotype was observed a few times. The chain recombines TRBV20-1 with TRBJ2-7; maybe TRBD1 (6 bases). Germline V gene sequence: CDR1 DFQATT, CDR2 SNEGSKA (reference sequence). Trimming stripped 3 bases from V and 4 bases from J, with 16 bases between. The CDR3 is 14 amino acids. The CDR3 DNA sequence: TGCAGTGCTAGGCGTTCGGGACATACGTACGAGCAGTACTTC. This translates into CSARRSGHTYEQYF.

This clonotype was seen ten or more times. The chain couples TRBV12-3 or TRBV12-4 to TRBJ1-1, with 9 positions matching TRBD1. V trimming: 5 bases; J trimming: 7 bases; junction bases outside the gene matches: 5. CDR3 length equals 13 residues. CDR3 sequence: CASSTGGFGEAFF. The CDR3 bases are TGTGCCAGCAGTACAGGGGGCTTTGGTGAAGCTTTCTTT.

The chain carries TRBV4-1 and TRBJ2-7; D call uncertain. The CDR3 contains 15 residues. CDR1 is MGHRA and CDR2 is YSYEKL in the germline V gene. V dropped 0 bases and J dropped 2 bases, with 11 bases sitting between them. The CDR3 coding sequence is TGCGCCAGCAGCCAAGAGGGCAGCCTAACCTACGAGCAGTACTTC. Its translation is CASSQEGSLTYEQYF.

The rearrangement links TRBV7-2 to TRBJ1-1, with D possibly matching TRBD1 (5 bases). Per germline, CDR1 SGHTA and CDR2 FQGNSA. The CDR3 is 13 residues long. V shed 6 bases and J shed 7 bases, with 15 bases lying between them. CDR3 amino acids: CASRLADGHEAFF. The CDR3 DNA reads as TGTGCCAGCAGACTCGCGGACGGACATGAAGCTTTCTTT.

The chain recombines TRBV12-3 or TRBV12-4 with TRBJ2-3; D not resolved. The CDR3 contains 14 residues. V was clipped by 3 bases and J by 5 bases, with 12 bases between them. CDR3 sequence reads: CASSLLDRRDTQYF. The DNA for the CDR3 is TGTGCCAGCAGTTTGCTCGACCGTAGAGATACGCAGTATTTT.

In its sample, this clonotype was seen a few times. The rearrangement uses TRBV7-2 and TRBJ2-3; 10 bases align to TRBD2. The V segment lost 4 bases and the J segment 2 bases; nucleotides outside the gene matches: 9. Looked up from germline, CDR1 is SGHTA and CDR2 is FQGNSA. The CDR3 consists of 17 residues. CDR3 sequence: CASSYFLAGAITDTQYF. CDR3 bases: TGTGCCAGCAGCTATTTCCTAGCGGGGGCCATCACAGATACGCAGTATTTT.

This chain connects TRBV6-6 to TRBJ2-5; TRBD2 agrees at 9 bases. The CDR3 loop spans 14 amino acids. The V gene end was trimmed by 6 bases and the J gene end by 4 bases; junction bases not matched to a gene: 6. CDR1 is MNHNY and CDR2 is SVGAGI in the germline V gene (reference sequence). DNA of the CDR3: TGTGCCAGCAGGCGGGGGGGGGGATCAGAGACCCAGTACTTC. It is translated as CASRRGGGSETQYF.

This clonotype was seen more than once but under ten times. The J gene is TRBJ1-5, the V gene TRBV5-6; D is unresolved. With 0 bases removed from V and 0 bases from J, the gap between germline ends came to 7 bases. The CDR3 runs 15 residues. Germline V gene data show CDR1 as SGHDT and CDR2 as YYEEEE. The chain's CDR3 is CASSLVADSNQPQHF. The DNA for the CDR3 is TGTGCCAGCAGCTTGGTCGCTGATAGCAATCAGCCCCAGCATTTT.

To note about this clonotype: Germline and junction disagree at one end, which may indicate a read error. The chain links TRBV6-2 or TRBV6-3 to TRBJ2-5; the D gene is possibly TRBD2 (6 bases). The CDR3 has 15 residues. Germline V gives CDR1 MNHEY, CDR2 SVGEGT. For the CDR3, the DNA is TGTGCCCGCAGTTACGGAGGCGGGGCGCTCGAGACCCAGTACTTC. Residues: CARSYGGGALETQYF.

This clonotype was seen once. This chain uses TRBV29-1 with TRBJ1-2, with 8 bases aligning to TRBD1. Germline assignment: CDR1 SQVTM and CDR2 ANQGSEA. With V trimmed by 7 bases and J by 6 bases, 13 bases remained unmatched. The length of the CDR3 is 14 residues. CDR3 loop: CSGRTGNRKDGYTF. In nucleotides, the CDR3 is TGCAGCGGCCGGACAGGGAATAGGAAGGATGGCTACACCTTC.

This chain links TRBV18 with TRBJ2-7; D is perhaps TRBD1 (7 bases). This CDR3 region has 16 residues. V dropped 4 bases and J dropped 3 bases, with 19 bases sitting between them. From germline, CDR1 is KGHSH and CDR2 LQKENI. CDR3 nucleotide sequence: TGTGCCAGCTCACTCGCAGCCCAGGGGGAGGACTACGAGCAGTACTTC. Its protein product is CASSLAAQGEDYEQYF. Supplemented by reference TRBV18 and TRBJ2-7, the full variable domain reads NAGVMQNPRHLVRRRGQEARLRCSPMKGHSHVYWYRQLPEEGLKFMVYLQKENIIDESGMPKERFSAEFPKEGPSILRIQQVVRGDSAAYFCASSLAAQGEDYEQYFGPGTRLTVT.

This clonotype was observed a few times. The genes are TRBV6-2 or TRBV6-3 and TRBJ1-2; 10 positions agree with TRBD1. V lost 7 bases and J lost 2; bases outside the gene matches: 16. Germline V gene lookup returns CDR1 MNHEY and CDR2 SVGEGT. The CDR3 has 18 amino acids. Here the CDR3 reads CASISPRVGQGGNYGYTF. For the CDR3, the DNA is TGTGCCAGCATTTCCCCCCGTGTCGGACAGGGGGGAAACTATGGCTACACCTTC.

V gene TRBV11-2 combines with J gene TRBJ2-7; TRBD1 agrees at 7 bases. Germline CDR1 reads SGHAT; CDR2 reads FQNNGV. V lost 2 bases and J lost 3; bases outside the gene matches: 1. The CDR3 loop spans 13 amino acids. The CDR3 is CASSLWTGYEQYF. The CDR3 DNA reads TGTGCCAGCAGCTTATGGACAGGCTACGAGCAGTACTTC.

This clonotype was counted between two and nine times. The chain employs TRBV27 and TRBJ2-3; D is unresolved. Trimming removed 3 bases at V and 1 base at J, with 11 bases between. The CDR3 contains 15 residues. In germline, CDR1 is MNHEY, CDR2 SMNVEV (reference sequence). In nucleotides, the CDR3 is TGTGCCAGCAGTTTTATATCGGGTCGCACAGATACGCAGTATTTT. It encodes CASSFISGRTDTQYF.

This clonotype showed up just a few times. The CDR3 region has the DNA TGCAGTGCTAGCAAGGGGAACACCGGGGAGCTGTTTTTT. It yields the protein CSASKGNTGELFF. The chain recombines TRBV20-1 with TRBJ2-2, with D unclear. The V and J ends lost 3 bases and 1 base respectively, with 6 bases between them. The CDR3 extends over 13 amino acids. Germline CDR1 is DFQATT and CDR2 is SNEGSKA (reference sequence).

This clonotype was counted ten times or more. The rearrangement uses TRBV7-2 and TRBJ1-5; D possibly corresponds to TRBD1 (6 bases). The germline CDR1 and CDR2 sequences are SGHTA and FQGNSA. CDR3 length: 15 amino acids. V was shortened by 1 base and J by 7 bases, with 14 bases between the two germline ends. The CDR3 reads CASSLVPTGEQPQHF. CDR3 DNA: TGTGCCAGCAGCTTAGTGCCGACAGGCGAACAGCCCCAGCATTTT. The variable domain in full, with the rest retrieved from reference TRBV7-2 and TRBJ1-5, is GAGVSQSPSNKVTEKGKDVELRCDPISGHTALYWYRQSLGQGLEFLIYFQGNSAPDKSGLPSDRFSAERTGGSVSTLTIQRTQQEDSAVYLCASSLVPTGEQPQHFGDGTRLSIL.

The V call is TRBV7-9, the J call TRBJ2-5, with 11 positions matching TRBD2. The CDR3 has 16 amino acids. Germline assignment: CDR1 SEHNR and CDR2 FQNEAQ (reference sequence). J was trimmed by 0 bases and V by 1 base; bases with no gene match: 1. DNA of the CDR3: TGTGCCAGCAGCTTAGTGACTAGCGGGGACCAAGAGACCCAGTACTTC. Protein: CASSLVTSGDQETQYF.

Only a few counts were recorded for this clonotype. The chain combines TRBV6-2 or TRBV6-3 with TRBJ2-4; D is possibly TRBD2 (5 bases). V dropped 2 bases and J dropped 8 bases, with 13 bases sitting between them. The CDR3 runs to 14 residues. Germline values: CDR1 MNHEY, CDR2 SVGEGT. The CDR3 nucleotides are TGTGCCAGCAGTTACCTTAGGGAGCCGGACATTCAGTACTTC. It encodes CASSYLREPDIQYF.

The V gene is TRBV12-3 or TRBV12-4, the J gene TRBJ2-5; D perhaps matches TRBD1 (5 bases). The CDR3 totals 13 residues. V was trimmed by 5 bases and J by 8 bases, leaving 15 bases between them. CDR3 amino acids: CASSRQDIPTQYF. DNA for the CDR3: TGTGCCAGCAGTCGCCAGGACATCCCCACCCAGTACTTC.

In its sample, this clonotype was seen a few times. The chain combines TRBV7-2 with TRBJ2-3; D not certain. The CDR3 consists of 14 residues. V was shortened by 1 base and J by 6 bases, with 11 bases between the two germline ends. Looked up from germline, CDR1 is SGHTA and CDR2 is FQGNSA. CDR3 nucleotides: TGTGCCAGCAGCTTAGGGATCTATAAGGATACGCAGTATTTT. Translated, it gives CASSLGIYKDTQYF.

This clonotype was seen repeatedly, ten times or more. The chain joins TRBV7-9 to TRBJ2-2, with no clear D. The CDR3 consists of 14 residues. V was shortened by 3 bases and J by 0 bases, with 5 bases between the two germline ends. CDR1 SEHNR and CDR2 FQNEAQ come from the germline V gene (reference sequence). The CDR3 protein is CASSFRANTGELFF. In nucleotides, the CDR3 is TGTGCCAGCAGCTTCAGAGCGAACACCGGGGAGCTGTTTTTT.

The chain is built from TRBV20-1 and TRBJ2-7, with D hard to call. The CDR3 loop spans 13 amino acids. V lost 0 bases and J 2 bases, leaving 8 bases between the germline ends. The germline CDR1 and CDR2 sequences are DFQATT and SNEGSKA (reference sequence). CDR3 sequence reads: CSAREGHPYEQYF. In DNA, the CDR3 is TGCAGTGCTAGAGAGGGCCATCCCTACGAGCAGTACTTC.